These 9 T cell receptor beta chains originate from one sample sequenced in a study of shared clonotypes between healthy human individuals (dated by TCRdb to the early 2020s). The library was generated by the immunoSEQ multiplex PCR assay. TCRdb obtained this table from immuneACCESS and retained in-frame rearrangements with V and J assigned. These tables miss some clones; where compared with another copy, unresolved V genes account for less than half of the shortfall, and the remainder is unexplained. This sample comprises some 2.1 million clones, approximately 95% of them detected only once. 0.13% of the sample lies in the top ten. Material: naive CD4+ T cells sorted from blood. The intended sense of this specimen's cell subset or site label: CD45RA+ positively selected. Receptors were obtained from a man aged 18 to 29 in good health.

The J gene is TRBJ1-5, the V gene TRBV19; D not resolved. The CDR3 loop spans 13 amino acids. Germline V gene lookup returns CDR1 LNHDA and CDR2 SQIVND (reference sequence). The V gene lost 1 base and the J gene lost 6 bases, with 7 bases spanning the gap. CDR3 in amino acids: CASSIGQRQPQHF. The CDR3 nucleotides are TGTGCCAGTAGTATAGGTCAGCGTCAGCCCCAGCATTTT. Together with reference TRBV19 and TRBJ1-5, the CDR3 gives the full variable domain: DGGITQSPKYLFRKEGQNVTLSCEQNLNHDAMYWYRQDPGQGLRLIYYSQIVNDFQKGDIAEGYSVSREKKESFPLTVTSAQKNPTAFYLCASSIGQRQPQHFGDGTRLSIL.

This sequence joins TRBV2 and TRBJ2-3; 7 positions match TRBD2. Germline-derived CDR1 and CDR2 are SNHLY and FYNNEI. The J segment lost 0 bases and the V segment lost 6 bases, leaving 6 bases of the junction unmatched. CDR3 size: 15 residues. CDR3 nucleotide sequence: TGTGCCAGCAGAGGAACTAGCGCTAGCACAGATACGCAGTATTTT. Translating it yields CASRGTSASTDTQYF.

The chain employs TRBV30 and TRBJ2-7; TRBD2 aligns across 13 bases. The junction had 8 bases not matched to a gene; V was cut back by 2 bases and J by 4 bases. The CDR3 is 16 amino acids. In germline, CDR1 is GTSNPN, CDR2 SVGIG (reference sequence). This CDR3 is CAWSRWTSGSTYEQYF. DNA for the CDR3: TGTGCCTGGAGTAGATGGACTAGCGGGAGTACTTACGAGCAGTACTTC.

The CDR3 DNA reads TGTGCCAGCAGCTTGGGGGACAGGGACCCCAGGGAGCTGTTTTTT. It is translated as CASSLGDRDPRELFF. The chain uses TRBV5-8 and TRBJ2-2; 9 positions agree with TRBD1. This CDR3 contains 15 residues. Germline-derived CDR1 and CDR2 are SGHTS and YDEGEE. Losses at the gene ends were 0 bases for V and 9 bases for J; bases not matched to a gene: 6.

The chain recombines TRBV13 with TRBJ2-3; the match to TRBD2 covers 9 bases. The V gene's germline CDR1 is PRHDT and CDR2 FYEKMQ (reference sequence). This CDR3 comprises 15 residues. V trimming: 7 bases; J trimming: 4 bases; junction bases outside the gene matches: 9. The CDR3 region has the DNA TGTGCCAGCAACCGAGCTAGCGGGGTCCCAGATACGCAGTATTTT. Protein sequence: CASNRASGVPDTQYF.

The gene calls are TRBV7-2 and TRBJ2-4; 7 bases are a match to TRBD2. Unmatched junction bases numbered 6, after V lost 7 bases and J lost 0 bases. CDR1 SGHTA and CDR2 FQGNSA come from the germline V gene. The CDR3 has 15 residues. This CDR3 is CASTLGGIAKNIQYF. The CDR3 bases are TGTGCCAGCACCCTCGGGGGGATAGCCAAAAACATTCAGTACTTC.

The chain joins TRBV7-8 to TRBJ1-4; 9 bases agree with TRBD1. The CDR3 covers 18 residues. CDR1 and CDR2 from the germline V gene are SGHVS and FQNEAQ. Unmatched junction bases numbered 20, after V lost 5 bases and J lost 10 bases. The CDR3 coding sequence is TGTGCCAGCAGCCAGGGGGGGACTTCCGGGACAGGGCTAAGAAAACTGTTTTTT. This translates into CASSQGGTSGTGLRKLFF.

The rearrangement links TRBV6-5 to TRBJ2-1; possibly TRBD1 for D (6 bases). There are 15 residues in the CDR3. From germline, CDR1 is MNHEY and CDR2 SVGAGI. V was shortened by 6 bases and J by 6 bases, with 18 bases between the two germline ends. CDR3 sequence: CASSRNRDPRNEQFF. The CDR3 nucleotides read TGTGCCAGCAGCCGAAACAGGGACCCTCGCAATGAGCAGTTCTTC.

This rearrangement joins TRBV30 to TRBJ2-7, with 7 positions matching TRBD1. The trim removed 5 bases at V and 3 bases at J, leaving 4 bases unmatched. Germline loops: CDR1 GTSNPN, CDR2 SVGIG (reference sequence). The CDR3 is 12 residues long. The CDR3 nucleotides read TGTGCCTGGGGGGACAGATTCTACGAGCAGTACTTC. Protein: CAWGDRFYEQYF.